Listed below are T cell receptor beta chains from one sample, sequenced in a study of OX40 agonist ivuxolimab in advanced cancers. Produced via immunoSEQ multiplex PCR; TCRdb's table is partial and in-frame only. The sample has approximately 23,000 clones; 86% are singletons. The sequences come from CD4+ or CD8+ T cells sorted from blood, collected in a trial of the OX40 agonist ivuxolimab. Receptors were obtained from an adult with an advanced solid tumor such as melanoma, head and neck, liver or kidney cancer. Both conserved end residues are part of each CDR3. A D gene is named only where the DNA matches it firmly.

V gene: TRBV5-4; CDR3 length: 14; D gene: TRBD2; J gene: TRBJ2-1; CDR3 protein: CASSLEGLGDEQFF
V gene: TRBV2; CDR3 length: 13; D gene: NA; J gene: TRBJ1-5; CDR3 protein: CASSDWGGQPQHF
V gene: TRBV15; CDR3 length: 15; D gene: TRBD1; J gene: TRBJ1-5; CDR3 protein: CATSSSTGDNQPQHF
V gene: TRBV4-1; CDR3 length: 15; D gene: TRBD1; J gene: TRBJ2-7; CDR3 protein: CASSQGQGASYEQYF
V gene: TRBV6-5; CDR3 length: 13; D gene: NA; J gene: TRBJ1-2; CDR3 protein: CASRLGRPYGYTF
V gene: TRBV4-1; CDR3 length: 15; D gene: NA; J gene: TRBJ1-1; CDR3 protein: CASSRGVGEGTEAFF
V gene: TRBV11-2; CDR3 length: 16; D gene: NA; J gene: TRBJ2-5; CDR3 protein: CASSLNNRELQETQYF
V gene: TRBV27; CDR3 length: 15; D gene: NA; J gene: TRBJ2-1; CDR3 protein: CASSIPRGTYNEQFF
V gene: TRBV28; CDR3 length: 15; D gene: TRBD2; J gene: TRBJ2-1; CDR3 protein: CASDAGLAGPDEQFF
V gene: TRBV14; CDR3 length: 15; D gene: NA; J gene: TRBJ1-1; CDR3 protein: CASSRGSLRLVEAFF
V gene: TRBV2; CDR3 length: 15; D gene: NA; J gene: TRBJ2-3; CDR3 protein: CASTAGRGQRDTQYF
V gene: TRBV4-1; CDR3 length: 16; D gene: TRBD2; J gene: TRBJ2-7; CDR3 protein: CASSSPMTSGSYEQYF
V gene: TRBV6-5; CDR3 length: 14; D gene: TRBD2; J gene: TRBJ2-7; CDR3 protein: CASSYSLAGYEQYF
V gene: TRBV5-3; CDR3 length: 14; D gene: NA; J gene: TRBJ2-2; CDR3 protein: CASRYGVATGELFF
V gene: TRBV30; CDR3 length: 13; D gene: NA; J gene: TRBJ2-2; CDR3 protein: CAWRGVSTGELFF
V gene: TRBV6-5; CDR3 length: 15; D gene: NA; J gene: TRBJ1-5; CDR3 protein: CASSPWTYSNQPQHF
V gene: TRBV6-5; CDR3 length: 15; D gene: NA; J gene: TRBJ1-3; CDR3 protein: CASSYDLSSGNTIYF
V gene: TRBV7-9; CDR3 length: 16; D gene: NA; J gene: TRBJ2-1; CDR3 protein: CASSQLSGFSYNEQFF
V gene: TRBV5-4; CDR3 length: 15; D gene: NA; J gene: TRBJ2-1; CDR3 protein: CASSLDRLTYNEQFF
V gene: TRBV7-9; CDR3 length: 14; D gene: TRBD1; J gene: TRBJ2-3; CDR3 protein: CASRFQGATDTQYF
V gene: TRBV28; CDR3 length: 15; D gene: TRBD2; J gene: TRBJ2-7; CDR3 protein: CASSRLAGGGYEQYF
V gene: TRBV4-3; CDR3 length: 13; D gene: NA; J gene: TRBJ1-1; CDR3 protein: CASSQEVSWQAFF
V gene: TRBV5-4; CDR3 length: 14; D gene: TRBD1; J gene: TRBJ2-7; CDR3 protein: CASSRQGALEEQYF
V gene: TRBV28; CDR3 length: 12; D gene: NA; J gene: TRBJ2-7; CDR3 protein: CASSLSLREQYF
V gene: TRBV11-2; CDR3 length: 15; D gene: TRBD1; J gene: TRBJ2-1; CDR3 protein: CASSLVSTGAHEQFF
V gene: TRBV2; CDR3 length: 16; D gene: TRBD2; J gene: TRBJ2-7; CDR3 protein: CASSEGTSGFSYEQYF
V gene: TRBV15; CDR3 length: 15; D gene: NA; J gene: TRBJ1-4; CDR3 protein: CATSQQSTGVTELFF
V gene: TRBV29-1; CDR3 length: 19; D gene: TRBD2; J gene: TRBJ2-1; CDR3 protein: CSVEGLAGGHSSSYNEQFF
V gene: TRBV5-4; CDR3 length: 15; D gene: TRBD1; J gene: TRBJ2-1; CDR3 protein: CASRRDREFSNEQFF
V gene: TRBV7-9; CDR3 length: 14; D gene: TRBD2; J gene: TRBJ2-1; CDR3 protein: CASSLTSTYNEQFF
V gene: TRBV7-9; CDR3 length: 15; D gene: TRBD2; J gene: TRBJ2-7; CDR3 protein: CASSPRTSALVGQYF
V gene: TRBV7-2; CDR3 length: 14; D gene: NA; J gene: TRBJ2-5; CDR3 protein: CASSYPRAQETQYF
V gene: TRBV20-1; CDR3 length: 11; D gene: NA; J gene: TRBJ1-6; CDR3 protein: CSARDVRSLHF
V gene: TRBV11-2; CDR3 length: 17; D gene: TRBD1; J gene: TRBJ2-1; CDR3 protein: CASSKQGTSRTYNEQFF
V gene: TRBV19; CDR3 length: 12; D gene: NA; J gene: TRBJ1-1; CDR3 protein: CASSIRTDEAFF
V gene: TRBV7-7; CDR3 length: 13; D gene: NA; J gene: TRBJ2-7; CDR3 protein: CASSLAPGDEQYF
V gene: TRBV9; CDR3 length: 14; D gene: NA; J gene: TRBJ2-7; CDR3 protein: CASSVEEASYEQYF
V gene: TRBV10-3; CDR3 length: 13; D gene: TRBD2; J gene: TRBJ2-1; CDR3 protein: CAIRSGDYNEQFF
V gene: TRBV11-2; CDR3 length: 16; D gene: TRBD1; J gene: TRBJ2-2; CDR3 protein: CASSLNIQGEAGELFF
V gene: TRBV7-3; CDR3 length: 15; D gene: TRBD2; J gene: TRBJ2-5; CDR3 protein: CASSASGGALETQYF
V gene: TRBV7-9; CDR3 length: 14; D gene: NA; J gene: TRBJ2-5; CDR3 protein: CASSLGQLQETQYF
V gene: TRBV7-8; CDR3 length: 20; D gene: TRBD1; J gene: TRBJ2-3; CDR3 protein: CASSLPRANPDRGSVDTQYF
V gene: TRBV27; CDR3 length: 14; D gene: TRBD2; J gene: TRBJ2-1; CDR3 protein: CASSPGTKNNEQFF
V gene: TRBV5-1; CDR3 length: 13; D gene: TRBD1; J gene: TRBJ2-7; CDR3 protein: CASSLTGGREQYF
V gene: TRBV28; CDR3 length: 17; D gene: TRBD2; J gene: TRBJ2-1; CDR3 protein: CASSLSPLAGGFNEQFF
V gene: TRBV6-6; CDR3 length: 14; D gene: NA; J gene: TRBJ1-1; CDR3 protein: CASSYSKLNTEAFF
V gene: TRBV29-1; CDR3 length: 14; D gene: NA; J gene: TRBJ2-1; CDR3 protein: CSVEGWGSYNEQFF
V gene: TRBV6-1; CDR3 length: 11; D gene: NA; J gene: TRBJ1-5; CDR3 protein: CASSANQPQHF
V gene: TRBV7-9; CDR3 length: 13; D gene: NA; J gene: TRBJ1-1; CDR3 protein: CASSPDLSTEAFF
V gene: TRBV9; CDR3 length: 14; D gene: NA; J gene: TRBJ2-2; CDR3 protein: CASSGNGGTGELFF
V gene: TRBV9; CDR3 length: 11; D gene: NA; J gene: TRBJ2-2; CDR3 protein: CASSTAGELFF
V gene: TRBV6-6; CDR3 length: 14; D gene: NA; J gene: TRBJ2-1; CDR3 protein: CASSYSVGEDEQFF
V gene: TRBV27; CDR3 length: 14; D gene: NA; J gene: TRBJ2-7; CDR3 protein: CASSFSDPSYEQYF